Each of the 20 T cell receptor beta chains below was sequenced from the same sample in a study of identifying expanded T cells in peripheral blood. The assay was immunoSEQ multiplex PCR, and TCRdb's table has in-frame clones only and misses some. The table shows 100,000 to 150,000 clones, with less than 90% occurring only once. Sample: blood. The receptors stem from a person aged 18-70 years in good health.

This chain joins TRBV5-1 and TRBJ1-4; TRBD1 aligns across 8 bases. Germline V gene lookup returns CDR1 SGHRS and CDR2 YFSETQ. The CDR3 sequence is 15 residues long. V was pared by 7 bases and J by 0 bases, with 5 bases of the junction left unmatched. CDR3 DNA sequence: TGCGCCAGCCGGGACAGGAGTGCAACTAATGAAAAACTGTTTTTT. Translated, it gives CASRDRSATNEKLFF. The whole variable domain, filled in from reference TRBV5-1 and TRBJ1-4, reads KAGVTQTPRYLIKTRGQQVTLSCSPISGHRSVSWYQQTPGQGLQFLFEYFSETQRNKGNFPGRFSGRQFSNSRSEMNVSTLELGDSALYLCASRDRSATNEKLFFGSGTQLSVL.

This clone was seen more than once but under ten times. This chain joins TRBV5-1 and TRBJ1-4, with D possibly being TRBD1 (5 bases). Trimming stripped 4 bases from V and 0 bases from J, with 16 bases between. The germline V gene has CDR1 SGHRS and CDR2 YFSETQ. This CDR3 is 17 amino acids long. The chain's CDR3 is CASSPRGRRATNEKLFF. CDR3 sequence (DNA): TGCGCCAGCAGCCCCCGGGGACGCCGTGCAACTAATGAAAAACTGTTTTTT.

The V gene is TRBV6-1, the J gene TRBJ2-2; weak D call: TRBD1 (6 bases). CDR3 length: 16 residues. Germline V gene data show CDR1 as MNHNS and CDR2 as SASEGT. With 2 bases removed from V and 4 bases from J, the gap between germline ends came to 14 bases. CDR3 nucleotide sequence: TGTGCCAGCAGTGAACAAGGGGGAAGTCCCACCGGGGAGCTGTTTTTT. It encodes CASSEQGGSPTGELFF.

This rearrangement joins TRBV28 to TRBJ1-3, with D perhaps matching TRBD1 (6 bases). Germline V gene sequence: CDR1 MDHEN, CDR2 SYDVKM. V was shortened by 6 bases and J by 8 bases, with 11 bases between the two germline ends. This CDR3 contains 12 residues. CDR3: CASSSRGYTIYF. In DNA form, the CDR3 reads TGTGCCAGCAGCTCCAGGGGATACACCATATATTTT.

In its sample, this clone was seen once. The V call is TRBV5-1, the J call TRBJ1-2; perhaps TRBD1 as D (6 bases). The germline V gene encodes CDR1 SGHRS and CDR2 YFSETQ. The germline V and J ends were trimmed by 3 bases and 4 bases, with 16 bases remaining between them. There are 15 residues in the CDR3. Here the CDR3 DNA reads TGCGCCAGCAGCTCCTCCGGACAGCGATCCTATGGCTACACCTTC. This gives the protein CASSSSGQRSYGYTF.

J is TRBJ2-5 and V is TRBV18, with 9 bases that match TRBD2. CDR1 and CDR2 (germline): KGHSH, LQKENI. The CDR3 has 16 residues. The ends lost 0 bases at V and 5 bases at J; junction bases unmatched: 7. CDR3 nucleotide sequence: TGTGCCAGCTCACCACCGAGTAGCGGGAGAGGTGAGACCCAGTACTTC. It translates to CASSPPSSGRGETQYF.

V and J are TRBV7-6 and TRBJ1-1, with a tentative D call TRBD1 (5 bases). CDR1 is SGHVS, CDR2 FNYEAQ, per germline. The length of the CDR3 is 14 residues. Trimming left V 5 bases short and J 1 base short, with 11 bases between. The CDR3 reads CASSQSGGNTEAFF. As DNA, the CDR3 is TGTGCCAGCAGCCAATCGGGGGGGAACACTGAAGCTTTCTTT.

This sequence joins TRBV4-3 and TRBJ2-5; TRBD1 matches at 8 bases. Germline V gene lookup returns CDR1 LGHNA and CDR2 YSLEER. V was pared by 8 bases and J by 5 bases, with 7 bases of the junction left unmatched. The CDR3 is 13 residues long. DNA for the CDR3: TGCGCCAGCGCAGACAGGGGAGGCGAGACCCAGTACTTC. Its protein product is CASADRGGETQYF.

This sequence joins TRBV5-1 and TRBJ2-6; D might be TRBD1 (5 bases). CDR1 SGHRS and CDR2 YFSETQ come from the germline V gene. V lost 5 bases and J lost 2, with 11 bases in between. CDR3 length: 15 amino acids. This CDR3 reads CASRAGQAGANVLTF. CDR3 nucleotides: TGCGCCAGCAGGGCAGGGCAGGCTGGGGCCAACGTCCTGACTTTC.

The chain recombines TRBV19 with TRBJ2-7; a possible D gene is TRBD1 (5 bases). Per the germline V gene, CDR1 is LNHDA and CDR2 is SQIVND (reference sequence). Trimming took 5 bases from V and 2 from J, leaving 7 bases between them. The CDR3 is 12 amino acids. The CDR3 nucleotides read TGTGCCAGTAGTGGGGCGGCCTACGAGCAGTACTTC. Translating it yields CASSGAAYEQYF.

This clone was found once. The chain recombines TRBV10-3 with TRBJ1-1; no clear D gene. Germline loops: CDR1 ENHRY, CDR2 SYGVKD. The CDR3 has 14 residues. The V end was cut by 0 bases, the J end by 5 bases, with 10 bases between. The CDR3 DNA reads as TGTGCCATCAGTGAGTCGTTTGGGGTTACTGAAGCTTTCTTT. Its protein is CAISESFGVTEAFF.

J is TRBJ2-2 and V is TRBV6-5; weak D call: TRBD1 (5 bases). Germline V CDR1 and CDR2: MNHEY, SVGAGI. The CDR3 has 15 amino acids. Trimming removed 6 bases from V and 0 bases from J, with 11 bases in between. CDR3 bases: TGTGCCAGCAGACCAGGGCACGCGAACACCGGGGAGCTGTTTTTT. Its protein is CASRPGHANTGELFF.

This chain joins TRBV28 and TRBJ1-4, with D hard to call. Trimming left V 7 bases short and J 4 bases short, with 7 bases between. Germline CDR1 is MDHEN and CDR2 is SYDVKM. The CDR3 sequence is 12 residues long. CDR3 protein: CASNSLNEKLFF. CDR3 nucleotides: TGTGCCAGCAACAGCCTTAATGAAAAACTGTTTTTT.

This clone was detected once. This chain connects TRBV19 to TRBJ2-5; D perhaps matches TRBD2 (6 bases). Germline V lookup: CDR1 LNHDA, CDR2 SQIVND (reference sequence). The V and J ends lost 10 bases and 5 bases respectively, with 17 bases between them. This CDR3 has 13 amino acids. For the CDR3, the DNA is TGTGCCACTACCGGGACTCACGGGGAGACCCAGTACTTC. As protein: CATTGTHGETQYF.

The gene calls are TRBV2 and TRBJ2-2, with TRBD1 identical over 10 bases. J gave up 4 bases and V 4 bases, and 6 bases lay outside the gene matches. The CDR3 has 16 residues. CDR1 is SNHLY and CDR2 is FYNNEI in the germline V gene. In DNA form, the CDR3 reads TGTGCCAGCAGTGGACGTTGGACAGGGGGCACCGGGGAGCTGTTTTTT. Translated, it gives CASSGRWTGGTGELFF.

The chain uses TRBV11-3 and TRBJ2-2, with D possibly TRBD1 on 6 matching bases. Germline V lookup: CDR1 SGHNT, CDR2 YENEEA. CDR3 length: 15 amino acids. The germline V and J ends were trimmed by 5 bases and 7 bases, with 17 bases remaining between them. The CDR3 DNA reads as TGTGCCAGCAGCCAAGGGGGATTTAAGGGCGGGGAGCTGTTTTTT. Protein sequence: CASSQGGFKGGELFF.

This chain links TRBV18 with TRBJ2-1; D remains ambiguous. Trimming stripped 3 bases from V and 9 bases from J, with 12 bases between. The CDR3 is 13 amino acids. The germline V gene has CDR1 KGHSH and CDR2 LQKENI. The CDR3 protein is CASSPSSSSEQFF. For the CDR3, the DNA is TGTGCCAGCTCACCCTCATCGTCGTCTGAGCAGTTCTTC.

This clone was counted ten times or more. The CDR3 DNA follows: TGTGCCAGCAGCATACAGGGAGGGCAGTACTTC. As protein: CASSIQGGQYF. This chain uses TRBV5-5 with TRBJ2-7, with D perhaps matching TRBD1 or TRBD2 (6 bases each). The V gene lost 4 bases and the J gene lost 9 bases, with 11 bases spanning the gap. The CDR3 is 11 residues long. The germline gives CDR1 SGHKS, CDR2 YYEKEE (reference sequence).

This chain links TRBV6-5 with TRBJ2-1; 7 bases match TRBD2. CDR1 and CDR2 from the germline V gene are MNHEY and SVGAGI. The CDR3 totals 15 residues. V shed 2 bases and J 10 bases; nucleotides not matched to a gene: 11. CDR3: CASSYLADSEREQFF. The CDR3 DNA reads TGTGCCAGCAGTTACCTAGCGGACTCGGAAAGAGAGCAGTTCTTC.

This chain connects TRBV30 to TRBJ1-2, with no clear D. CDR1 is GTSNPN, CDR2 SVGIG, per germline (reference sequence). Trimming removed 0 bases from V and 4 bases from J, with 9 bases in between. The CDR3 spans 13 residues. For the CDR3, the DNA is TGTGCCTGGAGTGTCGGCAGCCTCTATGGCTACACCTTC. Protein: CAWSVGSLYGYTF.